There are a few counts of the clone carrying this T cell receptor beta chain. Its specificity is not known. TCRdb re-called the 5' RACE reads with MiXCR, one entry per CDR3 protein. The top ten hold roughly an eighth of the sample, which has over 450,000 distinct CDR3 sequences, 20% seen once. Deletions cut 6 bases from V and 0 bases from J, with 8 bases between. The CDR3 is made up of 13 amino acids. The data derive from a study of T-cell memory formation after mild COVID-19. Study-level information: The TCR clusters were mostly specific to one donor.

Findings of the study overall: Memory sampled before infection contained some responding clones, suggesting cross-reactive memory joined.

This sequence was found in an adult woman who had mild COVID-19 (a few samples of this study predate the infection). Cell type and time point are not known. Material: PBMCs or a T cell subset sorted from them (not recorded which). The chain uses TRBV12-3 or TRBV12-4 and TRBJ1-1, with D tentatively TRBD1 (5 bases). CDR3: CASRQEMNTEAFF. CDR3 bases: TGTGCCAGCAGACAGGAAATGAACACTGAAGCTTTCTTT.